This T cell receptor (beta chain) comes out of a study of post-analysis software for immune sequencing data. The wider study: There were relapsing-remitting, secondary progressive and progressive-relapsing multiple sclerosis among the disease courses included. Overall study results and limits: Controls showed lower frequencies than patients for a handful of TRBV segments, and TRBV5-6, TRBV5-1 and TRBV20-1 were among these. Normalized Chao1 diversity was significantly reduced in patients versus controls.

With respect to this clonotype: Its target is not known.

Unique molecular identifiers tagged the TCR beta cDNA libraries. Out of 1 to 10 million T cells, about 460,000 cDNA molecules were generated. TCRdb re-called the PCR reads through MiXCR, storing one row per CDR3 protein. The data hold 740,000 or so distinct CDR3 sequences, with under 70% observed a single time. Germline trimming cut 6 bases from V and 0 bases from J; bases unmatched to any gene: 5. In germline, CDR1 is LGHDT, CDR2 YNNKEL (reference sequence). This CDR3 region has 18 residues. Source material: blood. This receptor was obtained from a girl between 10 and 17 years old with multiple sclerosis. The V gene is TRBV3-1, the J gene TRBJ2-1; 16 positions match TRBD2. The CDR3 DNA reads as TGTGCCAGCAGGGGACTAGCGGGAGGGCCGAGCTCCTACAATGAGCAGTTCTTC. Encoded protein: CASRGLAGGPSSYNEQFF.